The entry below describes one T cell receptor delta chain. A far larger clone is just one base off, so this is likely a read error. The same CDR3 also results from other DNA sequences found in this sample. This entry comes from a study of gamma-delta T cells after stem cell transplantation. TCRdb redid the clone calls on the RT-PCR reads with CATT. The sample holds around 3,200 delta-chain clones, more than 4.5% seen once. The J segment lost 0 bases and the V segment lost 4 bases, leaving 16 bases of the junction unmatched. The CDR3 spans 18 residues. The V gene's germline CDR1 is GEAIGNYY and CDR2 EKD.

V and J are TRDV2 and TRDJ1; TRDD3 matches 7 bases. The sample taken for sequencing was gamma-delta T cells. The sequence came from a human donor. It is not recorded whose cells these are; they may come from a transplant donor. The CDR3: CACEPLTLLGIHTDKLIF. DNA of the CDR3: TGTGCCTGTGAACCTTTAACCTTACTGGGGATCCACACCGATAAACTCATCTTT.